Below are 31 T cell receptor beta chains sequenced from a single sample in a study of Graves' ophthalmopathy and Graves' hyperthyroidism. RNA transcripts were the source from which TCR beta CDR3 regions were amplified. The first round was an RT-PCR with HTBI primers, and the second round was a multiplex PCR. From the multiplex PCR reads, TCRdb called clonotypes with MiXCR, one entry per CDR3 protein. The sample includes around 400,000 distinct CDR3 sequences, around 16% of them seen just once. Sequenced input: peripheral blood. Every receptor here comes from a woman between 18 and 30 years old with Graves' ophthalmopathy.

This clonotype has at least ten counts. This chain links TRBV28 with TRBJ2-7, with D perhaps TRBD1 (5 bases). The germline V gene has CDR1 MDHEN and CDR2 SYDVKM. Trimming cost V 8 bases and J 5 bases, with 10 bases left between them. The CDR3 sequence is 11 residues long. This CDR3 reads CASQGADEQYF. The CDR3 DNA is TGTGCCAGCCAGGGTGCGGACGAGCAGTACTTC.

The chain combines TRBV6-2 or TRBV6-3 with TRBJ2-2; 13 nucleotides align to TRBD2. CDR1 is MNHEY, CDR2 SVGEGT, per germline. CDR3 length: 15 amino acids. J was trimmed by 7 bases and V by 5 bases; bases with no gene match: 4. The DNA for the CDR3 is TGTGCCAGCAGTACGACTAGCGGGAGGAACGGGGAGCTGTTTTTT. Translated, it gives CASSTTSGRNGELFF.

This clonotype was observed many times. V usage is TRBV6-4 and J usage is TRBJ2-7; TRBD1 aligns across 7 bases. Germline CDR1 is MRHNA and CDR2 is SNTAGT. The CDR3 runs to 15 residues. V shed 6 bases, J shed 2 bases, and the junction held 10 bases outside the gene matches. CDR3 amino acids: CASSATGVLPYEQYF. The CDR3 DNA sequence: TGTGCCAGCAGCGCTACAGGGGTCCTACCCTACGAGCAGTACTTC.

The sample holds many counts of this clonotype. This chain joins TRBV24-1 and TRBJ2-5; a possible D gene is TRBD1 (6 bases). The germline V gene encodes CDR1 KGHDR and CDR2 SFDVKD. V lost 1 base, J lost 2 bases, and 16 bases lay in between. The CDR3 runs 17 residues. CDR3 residues: CATSDFPGDRYQETQYF. CDR3 sequence (DNA): TGTGCCACCAGTGATTTCCCAGGGGACCGGTATCAAGAGACCCAGTACTTC.

This clonotype was detected many times. The chain carries TRBV29-1 and TRBJ1-1; unclear D gene. The germline V gene has CDR1 SQVTM and CDR2 ANQGSEA. There are 16 residues in the CDR3. Trimming removed 0 bases from V and 1 base from J, with 15 bases in between. The CDR3 reads CSVEDPGTSGNTEAFF. The CDR3 DNA reads TGCAGCGTTGAAGATCCGGGCACCTCCGGGAACACTGAAGCTTTCTTT.

The sample holds many counts of this clonotype. The J gene is TRBJ2-2, the V gene TRBV5-1; D may be TRBD1 (5 bases). V shed 7 bases and J shed 4 bases, with 14 bases lying between them. Germline CDR1 and CDR2: SGHRS and YFSETQ. The CDR3 is 14 residues long. CDR3 protein: CASRGHLGTGELFF. CDR3 coding DNA: TGCGCCAGCCGAGGACACTTGGGCACCGGGGAGCTGTTTTTT.

The chain has TRBV19 and TRBJ2-5; 7 positions match TRBD2. The CDR3 is 13 residues long. Trimming at V came to 6 bases and at J to 3 bases, leaving 4 bases not matched to a gene. The V gene's germline CDR1 is LNHDA and CDR2 SQIVND (reference sequence). CDR3 protein: CASRGLAEETQYF. DNA for the CDR3: TGTGCCAGTAGAGGGCTAGCGGAAGAGACCCAGTACTTC.

This clonotype was observed at least ten times. V usage is TRBV12-3 or TRBV12-4 and J usage is TRBJ2-5, with 11 positions matching TRBD1. Unmatched junction bases numbered 4, after V lost 4 bases and J lost 3 bases. This CDR3 is 15 amino acids long. The CDR3 region is CASSSRDRGKETQYF. As DNA, the CDR3 is TGTGCCAGCAGTTCCCGGGACAGGGGGAAAGAGACCCAGTACTTC.

The table lists this clonotype with many counts. This rearrangement joins TRBV6-2 or TRBV6-3 to TRBJ2-7, with 8 bases that match TRBD1. The CDR3 is 18 residues long. After removal of 8 bases from V and 3 bases from J, the junction contained 21 bases not matched to a gene. CDR1 MNHEY and CDR2 SVGEGT come from the germline V gene. Written as DNA, the CDR3 is TGTGCCAGCGGTTTACAGGGGGAGAATTTCCTCAACCTCTACGAGCAGTACTTC. Its protein product is CASGLQGENFLNLYEQYF.

The sample holds many counts of this clonotype. The genes are TRBV12-3 or TRBV12-4 and TRBJ2-7; TRBD1 matches 7 bases. CDR3 length: 16 residues. V shed 6 bases, J shed 3 bases, and the junction held 14 bases outside the gene matches. CDR3 DNA sequence: TGTGCCAGCAGCCCAGGTTTAAGACAGGGTGGCTACGAGCAGTACTTC. This codes for CASSPGLRQGGYEQYF.

This clonotype has a count of ten or more. The chain's CDR3 is CASSLTSGGSYEQYF. The CDR3 DNA reads TGCGCCAGCAGCCTGACTAGCGGGGGTTCCTACGAGCAGTACTTC. This chain links TRBV4-1 with TRBJ2-7, with TRBD2 matching 12 bases. CDR1 and CDR2 from the germline V gene are MGHRA and YSYEKL. This CDR3 has 15 amino acids. Trimming removed 4 bases from V and 1 base from J; junction bases left unmatched: 2.

This clonotype was recorded at least ten times. This chain joins TRBV7-6 and TRBJ2-7; 11 nucleotides agree with TRBD1. CDR1 SGHVS and CDR2 FNYEAQ come from the germline V gene. Losses at the gene ends were 5 bases for V and 7 bases for J; bases not matched to a gene: 4. The CDR3 runs 13 residues. CDR3 sequence reads: CASSRGTGGEQYF. In nucleotides, the CDR3 is TGTGCCAGCAGCCGAGGGACAGGGGGTGAGCAGTACTTC.

This clonotype was seen ten or more times. The rearrangement links TRBV6-1 to TRBJ2-5; no clear D. Germline CDR1 and CDR2: MNHNS and SASEGT. CDR3 length equals 12 residues. Between the trimmed V and J ends, which lost 5 bases and 7 bases, there was a span of 11 bases. This CDR3 reads CASSRPGPTQYF. CDR3 coding DNA: TGTGCCAGCAGTCGACCCGGACCGACCCAGTACTTC.

This clonotype came up a few times. V is TRBV3-1 and J is TRBJ2-4; the D gene is possibly TRBD1 (6 bases). CDR3 size: 16 residues. In germline, CDR1 is LGHDT, CDR2 YNNKEL (reference sequence). Deletions cut 1 base from V and 6 bases from J, with 16 bases between. The CDR3 region is CASSQAFGGLRNIQYF. In DNA form, the CDR3 reads TGTGCCAGCAGCCAAGCGTTTGGGGGCTTACGAAACATTCAGTACTTC.

Turning to this clonotype: A much larger clone lies a single base off, so this may be a read error. The chain links TRBV5-1 to TRBJ1-1; 7 nucleotides line up with TRBD1. The CDR3 extends over 13 amino acids. Germline CDR1 is SGHRS and CDR2 is YFSETQ. DNA of the CDR3: TGCGGCAGCAGGAACAGGGGAGAAACTGAAGCTTTCTTT. Its translation is CGSRNRGETEAFF. Drawing the rest from reference TRBV5-1 and TRBJ1-1, the complete variable domain is KAGVTQTPRYLIKTRGQQVTLSCSPISGHRSVSWYQQTPGQGLQFLFEYFSETQRNKGNFPGRFSGRQFSNSRSEMNVSTLELGDSALYLCGSRNRGETEAFFGQGTRLTVV.

The table lists this clonotype with many counts. J is TRBJ2-2 and V is TRBV6-1, with 8 bases aligning to TRBD2. J lost 4 bases, V lost 10 bases, and 8 bases had no gene match. This CDR3 comprises 14 residues. Germline values: CDR1 MNHNS, CDR2 SASEGT. The CDR3 DNA sequence: TGTGCCACCCCCTATAGCGGGGCCACCGGGGAGCTGTTTTTT. Translation: CATPYSGATGELFF.

The sample holds many counts of this clonotype. The chain's CDR3 is CASSQDPGTVSSYEQYF. The CDR3 DNA reads TGCGCCAGCAGCCAAGATCCGGGAACAGTGAGCTCCTACGAGCAGTACTTC. The V call is TRBV4-1, the J call TRBJ2-7; maybe TRBD2 (5 bases). The germline gives CDR1 MGHRA, CDR2 YSYEKL. The CDR3 covers 17 residues. V was trimmed by 0 bases and J by 0 bases, leaving 15 bases between them.

This chain uses TRBV28 with TRBJ1-5, with a tentative D call TRBD1 (5 bases). Germline V gives CDR1 MDHEN, CDR2 SYDVKM. The CDR3 has 13 residues. The V end lost 6 bases, the J end lost 6 bases, and 12 bases lay between the germline ends. Here the CDR3 reads CASREGAGQPQHF. The CDR3, as DNA: TGTGCCAGCAGAGAAGGGGCGGGTCAGCCCCAGCATTTT.

This clonotype came up many times. J is TRBJ1-1 and V is TRBV30, with D perhaps matching TRBD1 (5 bases). Germline CDR1 reads GTSNPN; CDR2 reads SVGIG (reference sequence). CDR3 length: 15 amino acids. The V and J ends lost 3 bases and 3 bases respectively, with 17 bases between them. This CDR3 reads CAWSNPYGRDTEAFF. The CDR3 nucleotides read TGTGCCTGGAGCAACCCCTACGGCAGGGACACTGAAGCTTTCTTT.

The table lists this clonotype with many counts. The chain combines TRBV28 with TRBJ2-5; the D is unclear. The CDR3 sequence is 18 residues long. The V end was cut by 8 bases, the J end by 5 bases, with 30 bases between. CDR1 MDHEN and CDR2 SYDVKM come from the germline V gene. The CDR3, as DNA: TGTGCCAGCTTCCCCCCACCGGGCCAACCCATCTGGCAGGAGACCCAGTACTTC. The encoded protein is CASFPPPGQPIWQETQYF.

There are many counts of this clonotype. V usage is TRBV10-3 and J usage is TRBJ2-7; D gene ambiguous. With 2 bases removed from V and 5 bases from J, the gap between germline ends came to 7 bases. Germline values: CDR1 ENHRY, CDR2 SYGVKD. The CDR3 extends over 12 amino acids. The CDR3 region is CAISEGEHEQYF. The CDR3 coding sequence is TGTGCCATCAGTGAGGGGGAACACGAGCAGTACTTC.

This clonotype appeared many times. The V gene is TRBV6-5, the J gene TRBJ2-7, with 14 bases lining up with TRBD2. The germline V gene encodes CDR1 MNHEY and CDR2 SVGAGI. The CDR3 loop spans 17 amino acids. V lost 6 bases, J lost 3 bases, and 10 bases stayed unmatched. CDR3: CASRPPTSGRADYEQYF. In DNA form, the CDR3 reads TGTGCCAGCAGGCCTCCGACTAGCGGGAGGGCCGACTACGAGCAGTACTTC.

The chain has TRBV18 and TRBJ2-2; D gene unclear. Germline CDR1 KGHSH, CDR2 LQKENI. The length of the CDR3 is 14 residues. V dropped 3 bases and J dropped 1 base, with 6 bases sitting between them. The CDR3 bases are TGTGCCAGCTCACCTCTAAAGAACACCGGGGAGCTGTTTTTT. Amino acid sequence: CASSPLKNTGELFF.

The chain employs TRBV4-1 and TRBJ1-5, with D maybe TRBD1 (6 bases). CDR3 length equals 16 residues. Between the trimmed V and J ends, which lost 1 base and 1 base, there was a span of 11 bases. Germline CDR1 and CDR2: MGHRA and YSYEKL. This CDR3 is CASSQVGGPSNQPQHF. The CDR3 nucleotides read TGCGCCAGCAGCCAAGTCGGGGGGCCAAGCAATCAGCCCCAGCATTTT.

This clonotype was detected ten times or more. The J gene is TRBJ2-5, the V gene TRBV19; 8 bases map to TRBD2. CDR1 and CDR2 from the germline V gene are LNHDA and SQIVND (reference sequence). With V trimmed by 9 bases and J by 1 base, 10 bases remained unmatched. The CDR3 contains 15 residues. The CDR3 region has the DNA TGTGCCAGCCGGCGGGCGGGGGGCCCCCAAGAGACCCAGTACTTC. It yields the protein CASRRAGGPQETQYF.

This chain uses TRBV6-2 or TRBV6-3 with TRBJ1-2, with D possibly TRBD1 on 5 matching bases. Germline loops: CDR1 MNHEY, CDR2 SVGEGT. V lost 2 bases and J 1 base, leaving 14 bases between the germline ends. The CDR3 is 16 residues long. This chain's CDR3 is CASSYDSLSVNYGYTF. CDR3 nucleotides: TGTGCCAGCAGTTACGACAGCCTGTCGGTTAACTATGGCTACACCTTC.

This clonotype was counted many times. The chain carries TRBV30 and TRBJ2-7; 7 bases agree with TRBD1. The length of the CDR3 is 12 residues. Germline V gives CDR1 GTSNPN, CDR2 SVGIG (reference sequence). The V segment lost 1 base and the J segment 7 bases; nucleotides outside the gene matches: 4. CDR3 DNA sequence: TGTGCCTGGAGTGCACCAGGGGGAGAGCAGTACTTC. It yields the protein CAWSAPGGEQYF.

In its sample, this clonotype was seen many times. This chain joins TRBV28 and TRBJ1-2, with D tentatively TRBD1 (6 bases). CDR3 length equals 14 residues. Germline V gene sequence: CDR1 MDHEN, CDR2 SYDVKM. Trimming left V 2 bases short and J 2 bases short, with 9 bases between. CDR3 in DNA: TGTGCCAGCAGTTTAGGACAGTGGAACTATGGCTACACCTTC. Residues: CASSLGQWNYGYTF.

The chain carries TRBV7-3 and TRBJ2-5, with D possibly being TRBD1 or TRBD2 (5 bases each). The CDR3 runs to 12 residues. In germline, CDR1 is SGHTA, CDR2 FQGTGA. Between the trimmed V and J ends, which lost 4 bases and 5 bases, there was a span of 8 bases. CDR3: CASSSWGETQYF. The CDR3, as DNA: TGTGCCAGCAGCTCGTGGGGGGAGACCCAGTACTTC.

The sample holds many counts of this clonotype. This chain uses TRBV6-4 with TRBJ2-7; 7 nucleotides match TRBD1. Germline CDR1 is MRHNA and CDR2 is SNTAGT. The CDR3 contains 16 residues. The junction had 6 bases not matched to a gene; V was cut back by 0 bases and J by 1 base. CDR3 protein: CASSDSSRGQSYEQYF. The CDR3 nucleotides read TGTGCCAGCAGTGACTCCTCCCGGGGACAGTCCTACGAGCAGTACTTC.

This clonotype was found many times. V usage is TRBV12-3 or TRBV12-4 and J usage is TRBJ2-5; 8 nucleotides line up with TRBD2. With V trimmed by 3 bases and J by 6 bases, 6 bases remained unmatched. CDR3 length: 14 residues. CDR3 DNA: TGTGCCAGCAGTTTCCTCGGGGGGGCAAAGACCCAGTACTTC. It codes for CASSFLGGAKTQYF.